The clone carrying this TCR beta chain was recorded a few times. The data originate from a study of beta chain features in type 1 diabetes. The CDR3 has 11 residues. V was cut by 1 base and J by 12 bases, with 8 bases left in between. Germline values: CDR1 MGHRA, CDR2 YSYEKL. The isolated RNA, all of it, was reverse transcribed, so expressed TCRB transcripts were what got sequenced. Here immunoSEQ multiplex PCR was the method, and the copy in TCRdb shows in-frame clones only, minus some. This sample has roughly 450,000 clones, with about an eighth found just once. The V gene is TRBV4-1, the J gene TRBJ2-3; perhaps TRBD1 as D (5 bases). The sequenced sample was naive CD4+ T cells from blood. This TCR was sampled from a woman between 18 and 29 years old in good health. The CDR3 region is CASSQVGEQYF. Here the CDR3 DNA reads TGCGCCAGCAGCCAAGTAGGGGAACAGTATTTT.